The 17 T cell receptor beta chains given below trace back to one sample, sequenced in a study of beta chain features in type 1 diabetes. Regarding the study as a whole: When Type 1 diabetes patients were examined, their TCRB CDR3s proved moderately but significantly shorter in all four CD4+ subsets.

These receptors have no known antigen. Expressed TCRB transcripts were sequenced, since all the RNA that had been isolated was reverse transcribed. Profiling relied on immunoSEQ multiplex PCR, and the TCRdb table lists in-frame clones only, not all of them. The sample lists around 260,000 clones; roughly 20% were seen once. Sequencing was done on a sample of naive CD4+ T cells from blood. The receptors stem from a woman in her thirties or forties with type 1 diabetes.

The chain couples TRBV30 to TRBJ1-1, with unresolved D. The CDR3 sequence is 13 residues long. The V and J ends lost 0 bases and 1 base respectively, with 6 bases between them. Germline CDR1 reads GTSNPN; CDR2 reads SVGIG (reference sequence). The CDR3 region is CAWSVIGNTEAFF. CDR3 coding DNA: TGTGCCTGGAGTGTAATCGGGAACACTGAAGCTTTCTTT.

CDR3 coding DNA: TGCGCCAGCAGCTTGGCGTCAGGAGGTAGCTCCTACAATGAGCAGTTCTTC. It codes for CASSLASGGSSYNEQFF. The chain recombines TRBV5-1 with TRBJ2-1, with D perhaps matching TRBD2 (5 bases). CDR3 length: 17 amino acids. Germline values: CDR1 SGHRS, CDR2 YFSETQ. The ends were cut back, 0 bases at V and 0 bases at J, with 13 bases in the middle.

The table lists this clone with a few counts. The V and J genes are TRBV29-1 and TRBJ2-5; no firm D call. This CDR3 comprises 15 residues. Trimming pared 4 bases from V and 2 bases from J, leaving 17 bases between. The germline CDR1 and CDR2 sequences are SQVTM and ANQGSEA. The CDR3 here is CSVVTWATTQETQYF. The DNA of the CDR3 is TGCAGCGTTGTTACCTGGGCCACAACGCAAGAGACCCAGTACTTC.

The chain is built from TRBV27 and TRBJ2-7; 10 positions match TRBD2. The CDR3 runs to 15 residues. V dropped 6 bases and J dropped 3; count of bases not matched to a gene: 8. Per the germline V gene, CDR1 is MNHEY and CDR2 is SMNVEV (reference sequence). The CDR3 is CASRPLAGTFYEQYF. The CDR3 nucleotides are TGTGCCAGCAGACCACTAGCGGGAACCTTCTACGAGCAGTACTTC.

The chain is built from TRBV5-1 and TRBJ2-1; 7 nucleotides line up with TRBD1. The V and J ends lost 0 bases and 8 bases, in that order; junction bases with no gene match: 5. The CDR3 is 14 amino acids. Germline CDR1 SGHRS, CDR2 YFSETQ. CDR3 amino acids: CASSLVRQGDEQFF. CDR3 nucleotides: TGCGCCAGCAGCTTGGTTCGACAGGGTGATGAGCAGTTCTTC.

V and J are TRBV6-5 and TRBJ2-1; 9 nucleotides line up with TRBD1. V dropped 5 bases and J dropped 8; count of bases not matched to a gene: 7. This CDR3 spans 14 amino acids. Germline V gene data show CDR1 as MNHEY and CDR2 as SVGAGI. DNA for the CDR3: TGTGCCAGCAGTCCGGGACAGGGCGTGGATGAGCAGTTCTTC. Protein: CASSPGQGVDEQFF.

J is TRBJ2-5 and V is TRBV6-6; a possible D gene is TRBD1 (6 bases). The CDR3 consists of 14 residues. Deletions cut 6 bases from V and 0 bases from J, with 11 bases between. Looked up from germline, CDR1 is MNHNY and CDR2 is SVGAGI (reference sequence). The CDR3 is CASSRGQNQETQYF. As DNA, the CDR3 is TGTGCCAGCAGCAGGGGACAAAACCAAGAGACCCAGTACTTC.

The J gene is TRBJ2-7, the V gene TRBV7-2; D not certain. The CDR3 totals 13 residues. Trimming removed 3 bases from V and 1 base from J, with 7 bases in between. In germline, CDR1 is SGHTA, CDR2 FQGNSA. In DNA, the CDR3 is TGTGCCAGCAGCTTCCCCCCTTCCTACGAGCAGTACTTC. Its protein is CASSFPPSYEQYF.

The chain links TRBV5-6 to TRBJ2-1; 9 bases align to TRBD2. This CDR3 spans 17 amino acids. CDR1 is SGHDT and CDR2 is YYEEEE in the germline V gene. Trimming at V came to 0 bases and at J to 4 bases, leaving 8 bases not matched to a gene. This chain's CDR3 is CASSLGGSGRRYNEQFF. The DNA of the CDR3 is TGTGCCAGCAGCTTGGGCGGTAGCGGGAGAAGGTACAATGAGCAGTTCTTC.

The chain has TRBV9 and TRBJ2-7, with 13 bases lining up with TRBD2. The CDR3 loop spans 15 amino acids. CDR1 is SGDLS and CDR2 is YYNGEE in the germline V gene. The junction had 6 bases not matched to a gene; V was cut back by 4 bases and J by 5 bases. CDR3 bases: TGTGCCAGCAGCCCCCGGACTAGCGGGAGAGACGAGCAGTACTTC. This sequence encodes CASSPRTSGRDEQYF.

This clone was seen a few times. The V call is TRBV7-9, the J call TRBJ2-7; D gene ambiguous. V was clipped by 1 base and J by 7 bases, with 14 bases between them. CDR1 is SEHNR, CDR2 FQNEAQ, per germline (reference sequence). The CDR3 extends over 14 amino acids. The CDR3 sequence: CASSLDRTGGEQYF. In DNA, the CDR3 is TGTGCCAGCAGCTTAGACCGTACGGGTGGAGAGCAGTACTTC. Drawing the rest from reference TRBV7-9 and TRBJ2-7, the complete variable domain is DTGVSQNPRHKITKRGQNVTFRCDPISEHNRLYWYRQTLGQGPEFLTYFQNEAQLEKSRLLSDRFSAERPKGSFSTLEIQRTEQGDSAMYLCASSLDRTGGEQYFGPGTRLTVT.

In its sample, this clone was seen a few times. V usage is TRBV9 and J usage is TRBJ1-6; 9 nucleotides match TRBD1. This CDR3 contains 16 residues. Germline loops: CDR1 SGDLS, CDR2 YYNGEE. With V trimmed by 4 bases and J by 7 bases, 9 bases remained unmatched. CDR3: CASSLGGTGTNSPLHF. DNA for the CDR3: TGTGCCAGCAGCTTAGGCGGGACAGGGACCAATTCACCCCTCCACTTT.

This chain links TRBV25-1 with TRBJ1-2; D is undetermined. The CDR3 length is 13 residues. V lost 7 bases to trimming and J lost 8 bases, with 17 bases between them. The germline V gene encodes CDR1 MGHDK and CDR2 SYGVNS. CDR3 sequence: CASTGSPPGGYTF. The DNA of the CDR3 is TGTGCCAGCACGGGGTCCCCTCCGGGAGGCTACACCTTC.

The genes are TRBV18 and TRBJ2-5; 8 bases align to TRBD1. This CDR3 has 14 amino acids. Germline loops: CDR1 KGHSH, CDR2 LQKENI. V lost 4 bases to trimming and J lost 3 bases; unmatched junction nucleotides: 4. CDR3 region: CASSLGQGEETQYF. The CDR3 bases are TGTGCCAGCTCACTCGGACAGGGCGAAGAGACCCAGTACTTC.

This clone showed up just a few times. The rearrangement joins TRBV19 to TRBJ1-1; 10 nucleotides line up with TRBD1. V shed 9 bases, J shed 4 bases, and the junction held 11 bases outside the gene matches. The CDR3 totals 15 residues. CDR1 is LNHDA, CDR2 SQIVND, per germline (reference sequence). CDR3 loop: CASTRDRGWSTEAFF. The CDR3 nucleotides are TGTGCCAGCACTCGGGACAGGGGTTGGAGCACTGAAGCTTTCTTT.

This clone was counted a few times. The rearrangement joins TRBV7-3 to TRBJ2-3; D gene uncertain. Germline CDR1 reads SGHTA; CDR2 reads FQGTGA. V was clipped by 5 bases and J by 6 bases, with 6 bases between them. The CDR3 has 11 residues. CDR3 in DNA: TGTGCCAGCAGCGTTAGTGATACGCAGTATTTT. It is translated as CASSVSDTQYF.

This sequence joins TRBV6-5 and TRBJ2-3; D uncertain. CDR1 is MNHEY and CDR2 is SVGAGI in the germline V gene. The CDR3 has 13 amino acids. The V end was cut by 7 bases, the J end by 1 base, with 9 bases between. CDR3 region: CASNRGGTDTQYF. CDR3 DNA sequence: TGTGCCAGCAACCGCGGAGGCACAGATACGCAGTATTTT.